This is a list of T cell receptor beta chains from one sample in a study of blood T cell repertoires in COVID-19. Using immunoSEQ multiplex PCR, the repertoire was profiled, and TCRdb retains in-frame clones only, with some absent. The sample lists around 450,000 clones, 80% to 90% occurring once. The sequencing sample was made of peripheral blood. Receptor source: a woman in her twenties or thirties with acute or convalescent COVID-19. CDR3s include the opening cysteine and the closing phenylalanine or tryptophan. D genes are given only for firm matches. Size tells how often a clone was seen (once, few, many) or the class of an expanded clone, and some rows leave it out.

size	D	J	V	DNA	CDR3
.	.	TRBJ1-2	TRBV5-4	TGTGCCAGCAGCCGCGACAGGACTGACTATGGCTACACCTTC	CASSRDRTDYGYTF
.	TRBD1	TRBJ2-3	TRBV11-2	TGTGCCAGCAGCTTCAGGGGGCTGCGAGACTCAGCAGATACGCAGTATTTT	CASSFRGLRDSADTQYF
.	TRBD1	TRBJ2-1	TRBV15	TGTGCCACCAGCTTATGGGGACAGGGGGAGTTCTTC	CATSLWGQGEFF
.	TRBD2	TRBJ2-6	TRBV5-1	TGCGCCAGCCGGACTAGCGCTTCTGGGGCCAACGTCCTGACTTTC	CASRTSASGANVLTF
.	TRBD2	TRBJ2-7	TRBV5-6	TGTGCCAGCAGCTTGAGGTTAGCGGGGGGCCTGTCCTACGAGCAGTACTTC	CASSLRLAGGLSYEQYF
.	TRBD1	TRBJ1-4	TRBV3-1/TRBV3-2	TGTGCCAGCAGCCCACTACGGGACAGGGAGGTCGAAAAACTGTTTTTT	CASSPLRDREVEKLFF
.	.	TRBJ1-2	TRBV28	TGTGCCAGCAGTTTGGGGGACACCGCGAACTATGGCTACACCTTC	CASSLGDTANYGYTF
.	.	TRBJ1-5	TRBV12-5	TGTGCTAGTGGTTTGTACGGGGGATGGAATCAGCCCCAGCATTTT	CASGLYGGWNQPQHF
.	TRBD1	TRBJ2-3	TRBV3-1/TRBV3-2	TGTGCCAGCAGAGGGGGCATGCTGTACACAGATACGCAGTATTTT	CASRGGMLYTDTQYF
once	.	TRBJ1-1	TRBV6-1	TGTGCCAGCAGTGAATATTGGGGCCAGAACACTGAAGCTTTCTTT	CASSEYWGQNTEAFF
.	.	TRBJ1-5	TRBV9	TGTGCCAGCAGCGCGGGAGTGCAGCCCCAGCATTTT	CASSAGVQPQHF
.	TRBD2	TRBJ2-5	TRBV14	TGTGCCAGCAGCAAAGGGCGAGGAGCGGGGGGGAAGACCCAGTACTTC	CASSKGRGAGGKTQYF
.	TRBD1	TRBJ1-5	TRBV15	TGTGCCACCAGCACCGGACAGGGGGAGCAGCCCCAGCATTTT	CATSTGQGEQPQHF
.	TRBD1	TRBJ2-5	TRBV5-4	TGTGCCAGCAGAAAGGGGACAGCTCAAGAGACCCAGTACTTC	CASRKGTAQETQYF
.	.	TRBJ2-5	TRBV30	TGTGCCTGGAGTGCACCCCGGGGGTGGGAAGAGACCCAGTACTTC	CAWSAPRGWEETQYF
.	.	TRBJ1-1	TRBV7-3	TGTGCCAGCAGCCCCGGTACCATGAACACTGAAGCTTTCTTT	CASSPGTMNTEAFF